This TCR beta chain was recorded in a study of control samples from healthy donors and cancer patients. This CDR3 comprises 20 residues. CDR1 and CDR2 (germline): LNHDA, SQIVND (reference sequence). V lost 4 bases and J 0 bases, leaving 22 bases between the germline ends. Repertoires were generated with immunoSEQ multiplex PCR, while TCRdb's copy carries only in-frame clones and drops some. The sample lists roughly 130,000 clones, around nine tenths occurring once. The receptor's source is a young woman in good health. The chain carries TRBV19 and TRBJ2-6; unclear D gene. Specimen: blood. CDR3 loop: CASSTATRAGTISGANVLTF. CDR3 sequence (DNA): TGTGCCAGTAGTACGGCCACTCGGGCCGGAACAATCTCTGGGGCCAACGTCCTGACTTTC.